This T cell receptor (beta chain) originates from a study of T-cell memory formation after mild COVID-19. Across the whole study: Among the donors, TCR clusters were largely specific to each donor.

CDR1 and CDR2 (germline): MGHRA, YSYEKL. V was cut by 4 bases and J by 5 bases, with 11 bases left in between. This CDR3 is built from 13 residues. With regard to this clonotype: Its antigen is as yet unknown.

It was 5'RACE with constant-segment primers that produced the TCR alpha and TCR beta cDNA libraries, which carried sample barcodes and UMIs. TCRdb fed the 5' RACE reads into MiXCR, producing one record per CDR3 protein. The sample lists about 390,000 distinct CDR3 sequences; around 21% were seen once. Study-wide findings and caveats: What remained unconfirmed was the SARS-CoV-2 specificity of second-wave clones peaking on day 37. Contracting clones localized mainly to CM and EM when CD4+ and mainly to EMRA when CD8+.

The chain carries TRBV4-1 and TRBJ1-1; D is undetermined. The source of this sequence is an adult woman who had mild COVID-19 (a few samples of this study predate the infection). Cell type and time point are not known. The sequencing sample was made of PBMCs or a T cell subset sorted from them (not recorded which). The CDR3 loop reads CASSPVARTEAFF. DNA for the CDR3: TGCGCCAGCAGCCCCGTGGCCCGGACTGAAGCTTTCTTT.